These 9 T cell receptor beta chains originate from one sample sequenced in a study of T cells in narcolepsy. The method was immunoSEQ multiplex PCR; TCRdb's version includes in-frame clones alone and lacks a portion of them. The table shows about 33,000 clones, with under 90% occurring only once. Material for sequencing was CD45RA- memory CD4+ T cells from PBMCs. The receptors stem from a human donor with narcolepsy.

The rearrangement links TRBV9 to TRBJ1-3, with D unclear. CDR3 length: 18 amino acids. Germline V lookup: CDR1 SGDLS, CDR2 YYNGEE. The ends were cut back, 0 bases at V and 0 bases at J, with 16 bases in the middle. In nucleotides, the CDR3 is TGTGCCAGCAGCGTAGTCCCCCGGGCGACGGACTCTGGAAACACCATATATTTT. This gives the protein CASSVVPRATDSGNTIYF.

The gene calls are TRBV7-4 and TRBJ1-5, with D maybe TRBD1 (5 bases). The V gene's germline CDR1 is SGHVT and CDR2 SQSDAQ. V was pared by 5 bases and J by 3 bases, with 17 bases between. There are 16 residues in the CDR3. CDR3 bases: TGTGCCAGCAGCATCCCCGGCGGGGCCTTCAATCAGCCCCAGCATTTT. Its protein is CASSIPGGAFNQPQHF.

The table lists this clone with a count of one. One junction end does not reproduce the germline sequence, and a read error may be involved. The CDR3 DNA is TGTGCCAGCAGCTCCGCAGGGGGCAAGCAGCCCCAGCATTTT. It specifies CASSSAGGKQPQHF. The chain recombines TRBV7-6 with TRBJ1-5, with 8 bases matching TRBD1. The CDR3 spans 14 residues. Germline V gene data show CDR1 as SGHVS and CDR2 as FNYEAQ.

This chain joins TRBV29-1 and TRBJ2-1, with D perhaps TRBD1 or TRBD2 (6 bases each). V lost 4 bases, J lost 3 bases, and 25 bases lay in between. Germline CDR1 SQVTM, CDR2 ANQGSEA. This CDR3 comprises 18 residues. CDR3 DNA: TGCAGCGTTGCGACCGGGACAAGGGGTTTGGAGGGCTACAATGAGCAGTTCTTC. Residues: CSVATGTRGLEGYNEQFF.

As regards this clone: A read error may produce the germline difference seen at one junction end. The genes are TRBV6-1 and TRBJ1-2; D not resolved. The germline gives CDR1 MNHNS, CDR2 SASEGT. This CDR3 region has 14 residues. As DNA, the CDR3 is TGTGCCAGCAGTGAAACCCAGGTTTCCTATGGCTACATCTTC. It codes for CASSETQVSYGYIF.

The CDR3 sequence: CAWSGFGGGYGYTF. CDR3 DNA: TGTGCCTGGAGTGGCTTTGGGGGGGGCTATGGCTACACCTTC. The chain uses TRBV30 and TRBJ1-2; possible D gene TRBD1, 5 bases. From germline, CDR1 is GTSNPN and CDR2 SVGIG (reference sequence). The germline V and J ends were trimmed by 1 base and 4 bases, with 13 bases remaining between them. The CDR3 is made up of 14 amino acids.

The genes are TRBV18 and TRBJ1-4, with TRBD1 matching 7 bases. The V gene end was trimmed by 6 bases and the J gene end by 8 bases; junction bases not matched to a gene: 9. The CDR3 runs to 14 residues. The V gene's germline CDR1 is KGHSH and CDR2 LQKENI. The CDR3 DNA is TGTGCCAGCTCTCCCCGGACAGGCTGGGAAAAACTGTTTTTT. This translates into CASSPRTGWEKLFF.

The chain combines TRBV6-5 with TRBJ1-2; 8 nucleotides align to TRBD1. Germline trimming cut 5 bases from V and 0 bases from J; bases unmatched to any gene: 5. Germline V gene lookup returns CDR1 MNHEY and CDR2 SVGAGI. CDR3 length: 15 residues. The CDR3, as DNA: TGTGCCAGCAGTACACAGGGGGGGGCTAACTATGGCTACACCTTC. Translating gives CASSTQGGANYGYTF.

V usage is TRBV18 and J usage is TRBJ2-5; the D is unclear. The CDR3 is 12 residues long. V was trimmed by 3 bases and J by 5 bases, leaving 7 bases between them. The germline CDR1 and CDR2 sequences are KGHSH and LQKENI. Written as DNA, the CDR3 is TGTGCCAGCTCACCCTCGCCGGAGACCCAGTACTTC. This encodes CASSPSPETQYF.